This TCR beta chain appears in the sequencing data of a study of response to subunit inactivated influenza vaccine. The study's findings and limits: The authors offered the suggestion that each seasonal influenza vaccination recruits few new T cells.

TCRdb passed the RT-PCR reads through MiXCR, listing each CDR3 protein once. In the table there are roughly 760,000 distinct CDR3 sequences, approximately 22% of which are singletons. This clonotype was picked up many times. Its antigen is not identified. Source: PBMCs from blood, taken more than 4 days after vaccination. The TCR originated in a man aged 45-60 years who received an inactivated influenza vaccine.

The CDR3: CSVEGLTDTQYF. CDR3 DNA sequence: TGCAGCGTTGAGGGCCTCACAGATACGCAGTATTTT. The chain uses TRBV29-1 and TRBJ2-3; unclear D gene. CDR3 length: 12 residues. Germline lookup yields CDR1 SQVTM and CDR2 ANQGSEA. Trimming pared 3 bases from V and 2 bases from J, leaving 6 bases between.